The 22 T cell receptor beta chains in this list originate from one sample, sequenced in a study of Tregs in tolerant kidney transplant recipients. The nonmyeloablative bone marrow transplants came from related graft donors, with transient mixed chimerism. Sequencing used immunoSEQ multiplex PCR; TCRdb keeps in-frame clones, though not all of them. The sample data list roughly 25,000 clones. Sample: CD4+ T cells from blood (PBMCs), taken 6 months after the transplant. Receptors were obtained from a human patient who received a combined kidney and bone marrow transplant. The graft donor may have contributed some T cells.

With regard to this clone: The read gets to within 3 residues of the CDR3 end, and the germline J gene fills in the rest. This rearrangement joins TRBV7-2 to TRBJ1-6, with D possibly matching TRBD1 (6 bases). Germline V gene lookup returns CDR1 SGHTA and CDR2 FQGNSA. V lost 4 bases and J 9 bases, leaving 13 bases between the germline ends. The CDR3 loop spans 14 amino acids. CDR3 DNA (partial): TGTGCCAGCAGCTACGGGACACGGAGTTCACCC. Translating gives CASSYGTRSSP. The entire CDR3 protein is CASSYGTRSSPLHF.

As to this clone: The sequence runs out 3 residues before the end of the CDR3; the remainder is reconstructed from the germline J gene. The chain combines TRBV10-3 with TRBJ1-3; D remains ambiguous. CDR3 length: 13 residues. Trimming cost V 2 bases and J 4 bases, with 6 bases left between them. Per germline, CDR1 ENHRY and CDR2 SYGVKD. The CDR3: CAISEPGGNTIYF. CDR3 DNA (partial): TGTGCCATCAGTGAGCCCGGGGGAAACACC.

About this clone itself: The observed sequence ends 3 residues before the CDR3 terminus, with the missing tail filled in from the germline J gene. The chain joins TRBV29-1 to TRBJ2-7, with D maybe TRBD2 (7 bases). V lost 7 bases and J lost 4, with 20 bases in between. Germline values: CDR1 SQVTM, CDR2 ANQGSEA. The CDR3 consists of 14 residues. The CDR3 loop reads CSAQGGAGSYEQYF. The CDR3 DNA, read in part, is TGCAGCGCCCAAGGGGGGGCGGGGTCTTACGAG.

CDR3 bases read: TGTGCCAGCAGCCAGAGCGGTAGCTCCTACAATGAG. Protein: CASSQSGSSYNE. The CDR3 reads in full as CASSQSGSSYNEQFF. The rearrangement uses TRBV6-2 or TRBV6-3 and TRBJ2-1; weak D call: TRBD2 (5 bases). With the read ending 3 residues before the CDR3 end, the germline J gene is used to fill in that end. CDR3 length equals 15 residues. The germline V and J ends were trimmed by 6 bases and 0 bases, with 12 bases remaining between them. Germline V CDR1 and CDR2: MNHEY, SVGEGT.

On this clone: The CDR3 end is not reached by the read, which stops 3 residues before it; the germline J gene fills it in. The V and J genes are TRBV11-3 and TRBJ2-1; TRBD2 aligns across 11 bases. The CDR3 is 15 amino acids. Trimming cost V 1 base and J 9 bases; bases outside gene matches: 5. The germline V gene has CDR1 SGHNT and CDR2 YENEEA. CDR3 bases read: TGTGCCAGCAGCTTAGCGGCTAGCGGGAGGTTTGAG. Its translation is CASSLAASGRFE. The whole CDR3 protein is CASSLAASGRFEQFF.

A remark on this clone: The CDR3 goes on 3 residues after the read ends, and that part is filled in from the germline J gene. The V gene is TRBV29-1, the J gene TRBJ2-7; D possibly matches TRBD1 or TRBD2 (7 bases each). Germline V gene sequence: CDR1 SQVTM, CDR2 ANQGSEA. There are 12 residues in the CDR3. Trimming removed 7 bases at V and 3 bases at J, with 13 bases between. This CDR3 reads CSATGEGYEQYF. CDR3 DNA, as far as it was read: TGCAGCGCTACAGGGGAGGGCTACGAG.

CDR3 bases read: TGTGCCAGTAGTGGCCCGGGACAGGGGACAGCTAACTATGGC. Protein sequence: CASSGPGQGTANYG. In full, the CDR3 is CASSGPGQGTANYGYTF. The chain uses TRBV19 and TRBJ1-2, with TRBD1 matching 10 bases. The CDR3 end is not reached by the read, which stops 3 residues before it; the germline J gene fills it in. This CDR3 region has 17 residues. V gave up 5 bases and J gave up 0 bases; unmatched junction bases: 9. Germline-derived CDR1 and CDR2 are LNHDA and SQIVND (reference sequence).

Details on this clone: The read ends 3 residues early relative to the CDR3; the germline J gene fills the gap. V gene TRBV6-1 combines with J gene TRBJ2-3, with 7 bases identical to TRBD1. In germline, CDR1 is MNHNS, CDR2 SASEGT. The V gene end was trimmed by 2 bases and the J gene end by 3 bases; junction bases not matched to a gene: 5. The CDR3 is 15 amino acids. CDR3 DNA, as far as it was read: TGTGCCAGCAGTGAACAGGGGGTTTCTACAGATACG. It specifies CASSEQGVSTDT. From start to end, the CDR3 is CASSEQGVSTDTQYF.

As concerns this clone: The missing CDR3 end, 3 residues past where the read stops, is filled in from the germline J gene. The chain combines TRBV10-3 with TRBJ1-2, with TRBD1 identical over 7 bases. This CDR3 region has 12 residues. Germline CDR1 is ENHRY and CDR2 is SYGVKD. Losses at the gene ends were 10 bases for V and 6 bases for J; bases not matched to a gene: 8. The CDR3 sequence is CATLSQGDGYTF. The sequenced part of the CDR3 DNA is TGTGCCACCCTTTCCCAGGGGGATGGC.

To note about this clone: With the read ending 3 residues before the CDR3 end, the germline J gene is used to fill in that end. The V gene is TRBV6-2 or TRBV6-3, the J gene TRBJ2-7; 9 bases map to TRBD1. The V segment lost 4 bases and the J segment 4 bases; nucleotides outside the gene matches: 14. CDR3 length equals 17 residues. Germline CDR1 is MNHEY and CDR2 is SVGEGT. This CDR3 reads CASSSQSGTGIRYEQYF. The CDR3 bases that were read are TGTGCCAGCAGTTCGCAATCCGGGACAGGGATACGATACGAG.

In the case of this clone: The sequenced fragment ends 3 residues before the CDR3 boundary, so the rest is inferred from the germline J gene. This sequence joins TRBV7-9 and TRBJ2-1; tentative D call: TRBD1 (6 bases). The CDR3 loop spans 13 amino acids. V lost 5 bases and J 7 bases, leaving 12 bases between the germline ends. The germline V gene has CDR1 SEHNR and CDR2 FQNEAQ (reference sequence). CDR3 in amino acids: CASSGWGLNEQFF. The CDR3 DNA, read in part, is TGTGCCAGCAGCGGCTGGGGGCTTAATGAG.

Considering frequency, this clone is medium-sized (0.01 to 0.1%). The sequence runs out 3 residues before the end of the CDR3; the remainder is reconstructed from the germline J gene. This chain connects TRBV18 to TRBJ2-2, with D unresolved. This CDR3 spans 13 amino acids. CDR1 is KGHSH and CDR2 is LQKENI in the germline V gene. V lost 6 bases and J 2 bases, leaving 7 bases between the germline ends. The CDR3 region is CASSPQNTGELFF. Incomplete CDR3 DNA: TGTGCCAGCTCTCCCCAAAACACCGGGGAG.

This chain's CDR3 is CASSLGRDEKLFF. The DNA read from the CDR3 is TGTGCCAGTAGTCTGGGTCGGGATGAAAAA. The chain carries TRBV19 and TRBJ1-4; D is undetermined. The sequence runs out 3 residues before the end of the CDR3; the remainder is reconstructed from the germline J gene. The CDR3 contains 13 residues. Germline CDR1 LNHDA, CDR2 SQIVND (reference sequence). Trimming took 5 bases from V and 6 from J, leaving 10 bases between them. Filled out from reference TRBV19 and TRBJ1-4, the complete variable domain reads DGGITQSPKYLFRKEGQNVTLSCEQNLNHDAMYWYRQDPGQGLRLIYYSQIVNDFQKGDIAEGYSVSREKKESFPLTVTSAQKNPTAFYLCASSLGRDEKLFFGSGTQLSVL.

Comment on this clone: The read ends 3 residues early relative to the CDR3; the germline J gene fills the gap. This sequence joins TRBV20-1 and TRBJ2-5; 10 bases fit TRBD1. CDR1 is DFQATT, CDR2 SNEGSKA, per germline (reference sequence). The CDR3 consists of 15 residues. V lost 2 bases and J lost 5; bases outside the gene matches: 8. The covered CDR3 bases are TGCAGTGCTAGACGCCACGGACAGGGGGGCGAGACC. Translated, it gives CSARRHGQGGET. The complete CDR3 sequence is CSARRHGQGGETQYF.

On this clone itself: The read halts 3 residues ahead of the CDR3 end, with the missing end drawn from the germline J gene. The genes are TRBV10-3 and TRBJ1-2, with TRBD1 as a possible D gene (6 bases). The ends were cut back, 3 bases at V and 2 bases at J, with 13 bases in the middle. Per germline, CDR1 ENHRY and CDR2 SYGVKD. CDR3 size: 15 residues. CDR3: CAISDGHDRNYGYTF. The DNA read from the CDR3 is TGTGCCATCAGTGATGGTCATGACAGGAACTATGGC.

Remarks on this clone: The read comes to an end 3 residues before the CDR3 does, leaving the germline J gene to fill in the end. The chain uses TRBV18 and TRBJ2-1; 12 nucleotides match TRBD2. Germline V CDR1 and CDR2: KGHSH, LQKENI. Trimming cost V 0 bases and J 2 bases; bases outside gene matches: 2. This CDR3 spans 17 amino acids. CDR3: CASSPPTSGGAYNEQFF. The CDR3 DNA, read in part, is TGTGCCAGCTCACCACCGACTAGCGGGGGAGCCTACAATGAG. Together with reference TRBV18 and TRBJ2-1, the CDR3 gives the full variable domain: NAGVMQNPRHLVRRRGQEARLRCSPMKGHSHVYWYRQLPEEGLKFMVYLQKENIIDESGMPKERFSAEFPKEGPSILRIQQVVRGDSAAYFCASSPPTSGGAYNEQFFGPGTRLTVL.

As for this clone: Read sequence stops 3 residues before the CDR3 end, and the germline J gene provides the missing end. V is TRBV20-1 and J is TRBJ2-2; 8 nucleotides match TRBD2. The germline V gene encodes CDR1 DFQATT and CDR2 SNEGSKA (reference sequence). The CDR3 is made up of 15 amino acids. With 0 bases clipped from V and 1 base from J, the junction kept 1 base outside the gene matches. The CDR3 sequence: CSARDGGENTGELFF. The part of the CDR3 DNA that was read is TGCAGTGCTAGAGACGGGGGGGAGAACACCGGGGAG.

As regards this clone: The read ends 3 residues before the CDR3 terminus; that terminus is restored from the germline J gene. The chain is built from TRBV30 and TRBJ1-4; possibly TRBD1 for D (5 bases). The CDR3 sequence is 11 residues long. The V gene's germline CDR1 is GTSNPN and CDR2 SVGIG (reference sequence). The V end lost 4 bases, the J end lost 9 bases, and 9 bases lay between the germline ends. This CDR3 reads CAWMAGKKLFF. CDR3 bases read: TGTGCCTGGATGGCAGGGAAAAAA.

With respect to this clone: Read data end 3 residues before the CDR3 end; the end is taken from the germline J gene. The genes are TRBV30 and TRBJ1-2, with D perhaps matching TRBD1 (6 bases). Germline V gene lookup returns CDR1 GTSNPN and CDR2 SVGIG (reference sequence). V was cut by 2 bases and J by 4 bases, with 14 bases left in between. The CDR3 is made up of 14 amino acids. CDR3 loop: CAWSSYRDAYGYTF. The CDR3 bases that were read are TGTGCCTGGAGTTCGTACAGGGATGCCTATGGC.

Of note for this clone: The CDR3 extends 3 residues past the end of the read, so its final part is completed from the germline J gene. The chain combines TRBV23-1 with TRBJ2-7, with 8 bases matching TRBD1. TRBV23-1 is an ORF; its function is uncertain. The CDR3 sequence is 13 residues long. Germline trimming cut 8 bases from V and 5 bases from J; bases unmatched to any gene: 8. CDR3 DNA (partial): TGCGCCAGCTTCCAGGGGGCCAGGAACGAG. Translated: CASFQGARNE. The full CDR3 sequence reads CASFQGARNEQYF.

The covered CDR3 bases are TGTGCCAGCTCCTTAGCGGGACCCGGCTACGAG. It translates to CASSLAGPGYE. The full CDR3 reads CASSLAGPGYEQYF. This sequence joins TRBV2 and TRBJ2-7; the match to TRBD2 covers 8 bases. The observed sequence ends 3 residues before the CDR3 terminus, with the missing tail filled in from the germline J gene. Germline assignment: CDR1 SNHLY and CDR2 FYNNEI. CDR3 length: 14 residues. V trimming: 8 bases; J trimming: 3 bases; junction bases outside the gene matches: 9. Full variable domain (outside the CDR3, taken from reference TRBV2 and TRBJ2-7): EPEVTQTPSHQVTQMGQEVILRCVPISNHLYFYWYRQILGQKVEFLVSFYNNEISEKSEIFDDQFSVERPDGSNFTLKIRSTKLEDSAMYFCASSLAGPGYEQYFGPGTRLTVT.

A note on this clone: The observed sequence ends 3 residues before the CDR3 terminus, with the missing tail filled in from the germline J gene. The V gene is TRBV19, the J gene TRBJ1-2; tentatively, D is TRBD1 (5 bases). Germline CDR1 reads LNHDA; CDR2 reads SQIVND (reference sequence). Trimming stripped 5 bases from V and 0 bases from J, with 19 bases between. The CDR3 runs 17 residues. The CDR3: CASSLNRDWKANYGYTF. Partial CDR3 DNA: TGTGCCAGTAGTCTCAACCGGGACTGGAAAGCTAACTATGGC.